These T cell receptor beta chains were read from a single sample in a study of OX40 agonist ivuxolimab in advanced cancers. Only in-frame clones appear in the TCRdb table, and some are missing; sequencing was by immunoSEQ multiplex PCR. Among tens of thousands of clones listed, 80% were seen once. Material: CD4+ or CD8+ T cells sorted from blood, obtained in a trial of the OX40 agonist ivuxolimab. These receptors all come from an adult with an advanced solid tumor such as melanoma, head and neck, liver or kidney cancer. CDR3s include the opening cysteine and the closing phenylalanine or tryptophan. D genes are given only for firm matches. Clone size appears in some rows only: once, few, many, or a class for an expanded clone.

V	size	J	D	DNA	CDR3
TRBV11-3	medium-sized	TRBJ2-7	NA	TGTGCCAGCAGCTTAGGCGGGGACTCCTACGAGCAGTACTTC	CASSLGGDSYEQYF
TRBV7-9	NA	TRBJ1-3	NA	TGTGCCAGCAGACCAGGTGGAGGAAACACCATATATTTT	CASRPGGGNTIYF
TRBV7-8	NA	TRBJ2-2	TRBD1	TGTGCCAGCAGCTTAGGGTCAGGGGGCAACACCGGGGAGCTGTTTTTT	CASSLGSGGNTGELFF
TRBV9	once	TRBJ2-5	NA	TGTGCCAGCAGCCGGACAAGTAAAGAGACCCAGTACTTC	CASSRTSKETQYF
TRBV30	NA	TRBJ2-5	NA	TGTGCCTGGAGTGTAGAGCAAGAGACCCAGTACTTC	CAWSVEQETQYF
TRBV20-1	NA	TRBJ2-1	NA	TGCAGTGCTCAGAAGCACAATGAGCAGTTCTTC	CSAQKHNEQFF
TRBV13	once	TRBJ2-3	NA	TGTGCCACTCAAGATTGGGGGTATAGACCACCAAAGACCACAGATACGCAGTATTTT	CATQDWGYRPPKTTDTQYF
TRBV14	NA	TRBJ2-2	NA	TGTGCCAGCAGCCAAATAACATCGGTCGGGGAGCTGTTTTTT	CASSQITSVGELFF
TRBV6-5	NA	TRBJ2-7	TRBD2	TGTGCCAGCAGTTACCCCGGGACTAGCGGGAGATACGAGCAGTACTTC	CASSYPGTSGRYEQYF
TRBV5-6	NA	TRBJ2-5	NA	TGTGCCAGCAGCTTGTGGGACCTACAAGAGACCCAGTACTTC	CASSLWDLQETQYF
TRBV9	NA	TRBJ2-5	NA	TGTGCCAGCAGCGTAGCTTGGCCCCATCGTAGCGTCCTCTTTAGAGAGACCCAGTACTTC	CASSVAWPHRSVLFRETQYF
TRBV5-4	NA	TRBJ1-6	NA	TGTGCCAGCAGCTTGGGAGGGGTGAGTTCACCCCTCCACTTT	CASSLGGVSSPLHF
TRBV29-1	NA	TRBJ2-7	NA	TGCAGCGTTGAGGTACAGGGAGACGAGCAGTACTTC	CSVEVQGDEQYF
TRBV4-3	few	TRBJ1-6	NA	TGCGCCAGCAGCCACACTCAAACGACGGCTAATTCACCCCTCCACTTT	CASSHTQTTANSPLHF
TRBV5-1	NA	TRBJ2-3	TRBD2	TGCGCCAGCAGCTTGCCGACTAGCGGGAGTGCAGATACGCAGTATTTT	CASSLPTSGSADTQYF
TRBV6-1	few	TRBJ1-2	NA	TGTGCCAGCAGTATTCAAGGGGGAAGCTATGGCTACACCTTC	CASSIQGGSYGYTF
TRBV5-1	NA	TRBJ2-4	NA	TGCGCCAGCAGCTTGGATGCATTAGCCAAAAACATTCAGTACTTC	CASSLDALAKNIQYF
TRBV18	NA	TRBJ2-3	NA	TGTGCCAGCTCACCACCGGAGGCAGGGGCAGATACGCAGTATTTT	CASSPPEAGADTQYF
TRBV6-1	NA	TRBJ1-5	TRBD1	TGTGCCAGCAGTGAAGACAGGGGAAGCAATCAGCCCCAGCATTTT	CASSEDRGSNQPQHF
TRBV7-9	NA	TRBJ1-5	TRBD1	TGTGCCAGCAGCTTGAGACAGGGCGATCAGCCCCAGCATTTT	CASSLRQGDQPQHF
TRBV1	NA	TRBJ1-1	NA	TGCACCAGCAGCCAAGCGGGGACAGGGAGGGGGTATGTGGCTGAAGCTTTCTTT	CTSSQAGTGRGYVAEAFF
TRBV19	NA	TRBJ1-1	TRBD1	TGTGCCAGTAGTATTGGGACAGGGAAGTCCGACACTGAAGCTTTCTTT	CASSIGTGKSDTEAFF
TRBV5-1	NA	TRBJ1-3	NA	TGCGCCAGCAGCTTGACAGGGACTGACACTGGAAACACCATATATTTT	CASSLTGTDTGNTIYF
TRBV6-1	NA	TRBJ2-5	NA	TGTGCCAGCAGTGAATATACGACACGGCAAGAGACCCAGTACTTC	CASSEYTTRQETQYF
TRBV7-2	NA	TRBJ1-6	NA	TGTGCCAGCAGCTTGAGCGGTCCGCTACGTTCACCCCTCCACTTT	CASSLSGPLRSPLHF
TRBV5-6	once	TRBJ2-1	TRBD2	TGTGCCAGCAGCCTACGGACTAGCGGGAGTGATGAGCAGTTCTTC	CASSLRTSGSDEQFF
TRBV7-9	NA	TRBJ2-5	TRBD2	TGTGCCAGCAGCCCGCTAGGTGGGGGGGGACCAGAGACCCAGTACTTC	CASSPLGGGGPETQYF
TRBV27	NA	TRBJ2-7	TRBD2	TGTGCCAGCAGTTTGTTTGGGACTAGCGGTCCCTACGAGCAGTACTTC	CASSLFGTSGPYEQYF
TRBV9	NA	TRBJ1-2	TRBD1	TGTGCCAGCAGCTCACGGACAGGAGGCAATTATGGCTACACCTTC	CASSSRTGGNYGYTF
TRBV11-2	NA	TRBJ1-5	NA	TGTGCCAGCAGCGCAGGGGACCGACAGCCCCAGCATTTT	CASSAGDRQPQHF
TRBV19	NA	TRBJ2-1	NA	TGTGCCAGTAGCGGGGGCTACAATGAGCAGTTCTTC	CASSGGYNEQFF
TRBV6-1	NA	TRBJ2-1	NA	TGTGCCAGCAGTGAATACCCCTTCGGGCTGACATTCTTC	CASSEYPFGLTFF
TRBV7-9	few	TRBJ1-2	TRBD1	TGTGCCAGCGGGACAGGGAATGGCTACACCTTC	CASGTGNGYTF
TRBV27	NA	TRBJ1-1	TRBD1	TGTGCCACCGGTCCGGGACAGGGGTCCACTGAAGCTTTCTTT	CATGPGQGSTEAFF
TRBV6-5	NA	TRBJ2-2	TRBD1	TGTGCCAGCAACGACAGGGCGGGCGGGGAGCTGTTTTTT	CASNDRAGGELFF
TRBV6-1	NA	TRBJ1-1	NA	TGTGCCAGCAGTCACAGGGAAAACACTGAAGCTTTCTTT	CASSHRENTEAFF
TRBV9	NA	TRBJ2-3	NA	TGTGCCAGCAGCGTATCCACTAGGACGGGGCAAACAGATACGCAGTATTTT	CASSVSTRTGQTDTQYF
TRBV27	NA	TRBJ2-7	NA	TGTGCCAGCAGTCGGGGCTACGAGCAGTACTTC	CASSRGYEQYF
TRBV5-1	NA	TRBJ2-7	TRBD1	TGCGCCAGCAGCTTGGCGGACAGGGGTTCAACGTACGAGCAGTACTTC	CASSLADRGSTYEQYF
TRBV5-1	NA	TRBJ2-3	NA	TGCGCCAGCGGCCAGTTAGGGACAGATACGCAGTATTTT	CASGQLGTDTQYF
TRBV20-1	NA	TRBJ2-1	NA	TGCAGTGCGACCACTAGCTATGAGCAGTTCTTC	CSATTSYEQFF
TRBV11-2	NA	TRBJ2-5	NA	TGTGCCAGCAGCTTAGCGGGTGAGACCCAGTACTTC	CASSLAGETQYF
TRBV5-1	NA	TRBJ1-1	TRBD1	TGCGCCAGCAGCGGGACGGGACAGGGTCGTGAAGCTTTCTTT	CASSGTGQGREAFF
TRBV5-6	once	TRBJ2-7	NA	TGTGCCAGCAGCCGGACGGCCGCCTACGAGCAGTACTTC	CASSRTAAYEQYF
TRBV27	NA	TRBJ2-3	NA	TGTGCCAGCACCAACACAGATACGCAGTATTTT	CASTNTDTQYF
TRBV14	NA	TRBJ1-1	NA	TGTGCCAGCAGCCTCGGGGGAGACACTGAAGCTTTCTTT	CASSLGGDTEAFF
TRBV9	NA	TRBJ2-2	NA	TGTGCCAGCAGCGCCCGGGAAACCGGGGAGCTGTTTTTT	CASSARETGELFF
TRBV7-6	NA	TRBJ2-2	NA	TGTGCCAGCAGCTTAAGCAACCCCGATTCCGGGGAGCTGTTTTTT	CASSLSNPDSGELFF
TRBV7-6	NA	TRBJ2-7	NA	TGTGCCAGCAGCTTGAACTCCGGCGGGACCGCCTTTGGGCAGTACTTC	CASSLNSGGTAFGQYF
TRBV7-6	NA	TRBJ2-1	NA	TGTGCCAGCAGCTTAGTCGAGTCGGAAGCCTACAATGAGCAGTTCTTC	CASSLVESEAYNEQFF